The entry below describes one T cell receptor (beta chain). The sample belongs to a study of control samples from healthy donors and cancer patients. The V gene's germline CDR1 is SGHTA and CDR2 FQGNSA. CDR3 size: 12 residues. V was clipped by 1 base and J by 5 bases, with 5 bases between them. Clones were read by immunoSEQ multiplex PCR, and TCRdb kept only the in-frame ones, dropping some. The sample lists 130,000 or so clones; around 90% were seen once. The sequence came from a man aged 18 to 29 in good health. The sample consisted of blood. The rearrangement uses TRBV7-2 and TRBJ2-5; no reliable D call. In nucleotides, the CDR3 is TGTGCCAGCAGCTTAGAGTTGGAGACCCAGTACTTC. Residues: CASSLELETQYF.